This T cell receptor (beta chain) was sequenced for a study of T cell repertoires in cytomegalovirus infection. Study conclusions and caveats: In two of eight donors, the top clonotype was HLA-C-restricted CMV-specific.

The trim removed 6 bases at V and 0 bases at J, leaving 3 bases unmatched. Germline assignment: CDR1 SQVTM and CDR2 ANQGSEA. CDR3 length equals 14 residues. Each CDR3 protein is one row after TCRdb ran MiXCR on the reads. The table includes 480,000 or so distinct CDR3 sequences, about 11% detected once. Notes on this clonotype: Its antigen is as yet unknown.

Sequencing was performed on PBMCs. The clonotype comes from a human donor in good health (CMV status not recorded). Some clones in this sample may be carry-over from other donors' samples. The chain employs TRBV29-1 and TRBJ2-2, with TRBD2 identical over 8 bases. The CDR3 region is CSVKAGANTGELFF. CDR3 nucleotides: TGCAGCGTCAAAGCGGGGGCGAACACCGGGGAGCTGTTTTTT.